Listed below are T cell receptor beta chains from one sample, sequenced in a study of OX40 agonist ivuxolimab in advanced cancers. Produced via immunoSEQ multiplex PCR; TCRdb's table is partial and in-frame only. The sample contains approximately 70,000 clones, approximately 88% of which appear only once. The source material was CD4+ or CD8+ T cells sorted from blood, sampled in a trial of the OX40 agonist ivuxolimab. Receptors originate from an adult with an advanced solid tumor such as melanoma, head and neck, liver or kidney cancer. Each CDR3 is given with its conserved first and last residue. A D gene is named only where the DNA matches it firmly. Not every row has a clone size; where given, it reads once, few, many or a size class.

CDR3,DNA,D,size,J,V
CAISESRVDGYTF,TGTGCCATCAGTGAGTCCAGGGTGGATGGCTACACCTTC,.,.,TRBJ1-2,TRBV10-3
CASSYRGNTEAFF,TGTGCCAGCAGTTACAGGGGGAACACTGAAGCTTTCTTT,.,.,TRBJ1-1,TRBV6-6
CASSSQGGYTF,TGTGCCAGCAGTAGTCAGGGGGGCTACACCTTC,.,.,TRBJ1-2,TRBV28
CSVAYTGELFF,TGCAGCGTTGCCTACACCGGGGAGCTGTTTTTT,.,.,TRBJ2-2,TRBV29-1
CASSLAGETQYF,TGTGCCAGCAGCTTAGCGGGGGAGACCCAGTACTTC,.,.,TRBJ2-5,TRBV7-6
CSVEYSLNTEAFF,TGCAGCGTTGAATACAGCCTGAACACTGAAGCTTTCTTT,.,.,TRBJ1-1,TRBV29-1
CASSLDPNRGGTQYF,TGTGCCAGCAGCTTAGATCCGAATAGAGGAGGGACCCAGTACTTC,.,.,TRBJ2-5,TRBV7-2
CASSQQQVPNEKLFF,TGTGCCAGCAGTCAGCAACAGGTCCCTAATGAAAAACTGTTTTTT,.,.,TRBJ1-4,TRBV2
CAISESGQGYSPLHF,TGTGCCATCAGTGAGTCCGGACAGGGGTATTCACCCCTCCACTTT,TRBD1,.,TRBJ1-6,TRBV10-3
CASSFDQNTEAFF,TGTGCCAGCAGCTTTGACCAGAACACTGAAGCTTTCTTT,.,.,TRBJ1-1,TRBV7-9
CASSPPGYEKLFF,TGTGCCAGCAGTCCCCCGGGCTACGAAAAACTGTTTTTT,.,.,TRBJ1-4,TRBV28
CASSFDRSLGSKAFF,TGCGCCAGCAGCTTCGACAGGTCTCTCGGGTCTAAAGCTTTCTTT,.,few,TRBJ1-1,TRBV5-1
CASSSGGAYGYTF,TGTGCCAGCAGCTCGGGAGGGGCGTATGGCTACACCTTC,.,.,TRBJ1-2,TRBV5-6
CAWSVKGFSTDTQYF,TGTGCCTGGAGTGTAAAAGGGTTTAGCACAGATACGCAGTATTTT,.,.,TRBJ2-3,TRBV30
CASSQEASVTPLLHF,TGTGCCAGCAGCCAAGAGGCTTCAGTCACCCCTCTTCTCCACTTT,.,.,TRBJ1-6,TRBV4-2
CASSSGVSGNTIYF,TGTGCCAGCAGTTCAGGTGTCTCTGGAAACACCATATATTTT,.,.,TRBJ1-3,TRBV6-6
CASRLGTVAFGELFF,TGTGCCAGCAGGCTAGGGACAGTCGCATTCGGGGAGCTGTTTTTT,TRBD1,.,TRBJ2-2,TRBV6-1
CAISARTISDNSPLHF,TGTGCCATCAGTGCCCGAACCATCTCTGATAATTCACCCCTCCACTTT,.,.,TRBJ1-6,TRBV10-3
CASSRKGAFPEQYF,TGTGCCAGCAGTCGAAAGGGGGCCTTTCCCGAGCAGTACTTC,TRBD1,once,TRBJ2-7,TRBV6-1
CASSLALGIPNPYEQYF,TGTGCCAGCTCACTGGCCCTGGGAATCCCCAATCCCTACGAGCAGTACTTC,.,.,TRBJ2-7,TRBV18
CASSEIGTANYGYTF,TGTGCCAGCAGTGAGATCGGGACGGCTAACTATGGCTACACCTTC,.,.,TRBJ1-2,TRBV6-4
CASSKDRIMNTEAFF,TGTGCCAGTAGTAAGGACAGGATTATGAACACTGAAGCTTTCTTT,TRBD1,.,TRBJ1-1,TRBV19
CASSQDPGSGTGELFF,TGCGCCAGCAGCCAAGACCCGGGATCGGGCACCGGGGAGCTGTTTTTT,.,.,TRBJ2-2,TRBV4-1
CACIRGLSTDTQYF,TGTGCCTGTATCAGGGGGCTGAGCACAGATACGCAGTATTTT,TRBD1,.,TRBJ2-3,TRBV30
CASSSNRANTGELFF,TGTGCCAGCAGCTCGAACAGGGCGAACACCGGGGAGCTGTTTTTT,.,.,TRBJ2-2,TRBV7-9
CASSLGTGGEKLFF,TGCGCCAGCAGCTTGGGGACAGGGGGTGAAAAACTGTTTTTT,TRBD1,.,TRBJ1-4,TRBV5-1
CASSSDRPGQPQHF,TGTGCCAGCAGTTCGGACCGCCCGGGACAGCCCCAGCATTTT,.,.,TRBJ1-5,TRBV6-5
CASSYQVNEKLFF,TGTGCCAGCAGCTACCAAGTTAATGAAAAACTGTTTTTT,.,.,TRBJ1-4,TRBV5-7
CASTAFRETSYGYTF,TGTGCCAGCACGGCTTTTCGGGAAACCTCCTATGGCTACACCTTC,.,.,TRBJ1-2,TRBV2
CSVGGVFDTEAFF,TGCAGCGTTGGAGGGGTGTTCGACACTGAAGCTTTCTTT,.,.,TRBJ1-1,TRBV29-1
CASRGGGNQPQHF,TGTGCCAGCAGGGGGGGCGGCAATCAGCCCCAGCATTTT,.,.,TRBJ1-5,TRBV6-5
CASSQTGGETQYF,TGTGCCAGCAGCCAAACAGGGGGAGAGACCCAGTACTTC,TRBD1,.,TRBJ2-5,TRBV5-6
CASSSRQGTYEQYF,TGTGCCAGCAGCTCAAGACAGGGTACCTACGAGCAGTACTTC,TRBD1,once,TRBJ2-7,TRBV7-8
CASSEVISTNEKLFF,TGTGCCAGCAGTGAAGTCATTTCAACTAATGAAAAACTGTTTTTT,.,.,TRBJ1-4,TRBV6-1
CASSSSGTGVTEQYF,TGTGCCAGCAGCTCATCCGGGACAGGGGTTACCGAGCAGTACTTC,TRBD1,few,TRBJ2-7,TRBV7-2
CSVRQGSGNQPQHF,TGCAGCGTCCGACAGGGTTCAGGCAATCAGCCCCAGCATTTT,TRBD1,once,TRBJ1-5,TRBV29-1
CASSLWGGESTEAFF,TGTGCCAGCTCCCTGTGGGGGGGGGAAAGTACTGAAGCTTTCTTT,.,.,TRBJ1-1,TRBV18
CASSDFQAGNYGYTF,TGTGCCAGCAGTGACTTTCAAGCCGGTAACTATGGCTACACCTTC,.,.,TRBJ1-2,TRBV6-5
CASRRIAGGDPAQYF,TGTGCCAGCAGACGAATAGCGGGGGGTGACCCGGCGCAGTATTTT,TRBD2,.,TRBJ2-3,TRBV27